A selection of T cell receptor beta chains follows, all from one sample in a study of cytomegalovirus exposure and HLA in healthy donors. The data were produced by immunoSEQ multiplex PCR, yet TCRdb's version contains in-frame clones alone and is incomplete. Among around 150,000 clones listed, 79% were seen once. Material: PBMCs. These receptors all stem from a male donor in good health and CMV-seronegative. CDR3s include the opening cysteine and the closing phenylalanine or tryptophan. A D gene is named only where the DNA matches it firmly. Only some rows state a clone size, as once, few, many or a class for expanded clones.

v_gene: TRBV4-3
j_gene: TRBJ2-3
d_gene: TRBD1
abundance: -
CDR3nt: TGCGCCAGCAGCCAAGATCATACGGCCTGGACAGGGTCGACAGATACGCAGTATTTT
CDR3aa: CASSQDHTAWTGSTDTQYF

v_gene: TRBV20-1
j_gene: TRBJ1-1
d_gene: -
abundance: -
CDR3nt: TGCAGTGCAACAGTATACACTGAAGCTTTCTTT
CDR3aa: CSATVYTEAFF

v_gene: TRBV27
j_gene: TRBJ1-4
d_gene: -
abundance: -
CDR3nt: TGTGCCAGCAGCGTGACAGGTGGGGCTAATGAAAAACTGTTTTTT
CDR3aa: CASSVTGGANEKLFF

v_gene: TRBV4-1
j_gene: TRBJ1-1
d_gene: -
abundance: -
CDR3nt: TGCGCCAGCAGCCATACAAACACTGAAGCTTTCTTT
CDR3aa: CASSHTNTEAFF

v_gene: TRBV11-3
j_gene: TRBJ1-4
d_gene: -
abundance: -
CDR3nt: TGTGCCAGCAGCACGAGTCCCCCTGAGACTAATGAAAAACTGTTTTTT
CDR3aa: CASSTSPPETNEKLFF

v_gene: TRBV19
j_gene: TRBJ1-2
d_gene: -
abundance: -
CDR3nt: TGTGCCAGTAGTCTGTCAGGGAACTATGGCTACACCTTC
CDR3aa: CASSLSGNYGYTF

v_gene: TRBV10-3
j_gene: TRBJ1-5
d_gene: -
abundance: -
CDR3nt: TGTGCCATCAGTGATCGTCAGGACAATCAGCCCCAGCATTTT
CDR3aa: CAISDRQDNQPQHF

v_gene: TRBV5-1
j_gene: TRBJ2-7
d_gene: TRBD2
abundance: once
CDR3nt: TGCGCCAGCAGCAAGGCGGGACTAGCGGGGGATTCCTACGAGCAGTACTTC
CDR3aa: CASSKAGLAGDSYEQYF

v_gene: TRBV18
j_gene: TRBJ1-4
d_gene: -
abundance: -
CDR3nt: TGTGCCAGCTCACCAAACACGGGGGTTGGTGAAAAACTGTTTTTT
CDR3aa: CASSPNTGVGEKLFF

v_gene: TRBV18
j_gene: TRBJ2-5
d_gene: TRBD1
abundance: few
CDR3nt: TGTGCCAGCTCACCGGACAGGGGACAAGAGACCCAGTACTTC
CDR3aa: CASSPDRGQETQYF

v_gene: TRBV5-6
j_gene: TRBJ2-5
d_gene: TRBD1
abundance: -
CDR3nt: TGTGCCAGCAGCTTGGCTTCCGTCGGGACAGAAGAGACCCAGTACTTC
CDR3aa: CASSLASVGTEETQYF

v_gene: TRBV9
j_gene: TRBJ1-1
d_gene: TRBD1
abundance: few
CDR3nt: TGTGCCAGCAGACCGACAGGGCAGAGCACTGAAGCTTTCTTT
CDR3aa: CASRPTGQSTEAFF

v_gene: TRBV15
j_gene: TRBJ1-2
d_gene: TRBD1
abundance: -
CDR3nt: TGTGCCACCAGCAGGGATCCTGGGACAGGGGGCGCGGGCGGCTACACCTTC
CDR3aa: CATSRDPGTGGAGGYTF

v_gene: TRBV6-1
j_gene: TRBJ1-1
d_gene: -
abundance: once
CDR3nt: TGTGCCAGCAGTGACAAAATGAACACTGAAGCTTTCTTT
CDR3aa: CASSDKMNTEAFF

v_gene: TRBV9
j_gene: TRBJ1-4
d_gene: -
abundance: -
CDR3nt: TGTGCCAGCAGCGTCTTAGGTGGCGCCGGGGGAGAAAAACTGTTTTTT
CDR3aa: CASSVLGGAGGEKLFF

v_gene: TRBV11-2
j_gene: TRBJ2-5
d_gene: TRBD2
abundance: -
CDR3nt: TGTGCCAGCAGCTTAGCAGGCGGCGGGGGGGCCCTGGAGACCCAGTACTTC
CDR3aa: CASSLAGGGGALETQYF

v_gene: TRBV6-4
j_gene: TRBJ2-3
d_gene: TRBD2
abundance: -
CDR3nt: TGTGCCAGCAGTGATCGGGGGGATAGCACAGATACGCAGTATTTT
CDR3aa: CASSDRGDSTDTQYF

v_gene: TRBV6-5
j_gene: TRBJ1-6
d_gene: -
abundance: few
CDR3nt: TGTGCCAGCACCAACAGGGACGCCCGGAATTCACCCCTCCACTTT
CDR3aa: CASTNRDARNSPLHF

v_gene: TRBV19
j_gene: TRBJ1-4
d_gene: TRBD1
abundance: -
CDR3nt: TGTGCCAGTAGTGTCTGGACAGGGACAGGGGAAAAACTGTTTTTT
CDR3aa: CASSVWTGTGEKLFF

v_gene: TRBV30
j_gene: TRBJ1-4
d_gene: -
abundance: few
CDR3nt: TGTGCCCGGGACAATTCGGGTGAAAAACTGTTTTTT
CDR3aa: CARDNSGEKLFF

v_gene: TRBV30
j_gene: TRBJ2-1
d_gene: -
abundance: -
CDR3nt: TGTGCCTGGAGTTGGGGGGTCGAGCAGTTCTTC
CDR3aa: CAWSWGVEQFF